These 18 T cell receptor beta chains originate from one sample sequenced in a study of OX40 agonist ivuxolimab in advanced cancers. Libraries came from the immunoSEQ multiplex PCR assay. TCRdb carries this immuneACCESS record with in-frame sequences only. Its versions omit some clonotypes, under half of them owing to an unresolved V gene in the studies checked, with the rest unexplained. In this sample the table shows more than 20,000 clones, approximately 86% of which occur a single time. The biggest ten clones account for around a quarter of the sample. Source: CD4+ or CD8+ T cells sorted from blood, taken in a trial of the OX40 agonist ivuxolimab. Every receptor here comes from an adult with an advanced solid tumor such as melanoma, head and neck, liver or kidney cancer.

The chain joins TRBV11-2 to TRBJ2-7; D possibly matches TRBD1 or TRBD2 (5 bases each). The V end lost 1 base, the J end lost 0 bases, and 7 bases lay between the germline ends. CDR1 and CDR2 (germline): SGHAT, FQNNGV. The CDR3 is 14 residues long. The CDR3 nucleotides read TGTGCCAGCAGCTTAGCCGGGACCTCCTACGAGCAGTACTTC. Translation: CASSLAGTSYEQYF.

This clone was seen only once. The chain uses TRBV7-6 and TRBJ2-3; D call uncertain. The length of the CDR3 is 15 residues. Germline CDR1 is SGHVS and CDR2 is FNYEAQ. Deletions cut 4 bases from V and 0 bases from J, with 11 bases between. The CDR3, as DNA: TGTGCCAGCAGCTATGGAGTATTGAGCACAGATACGCAGTATTTT. Amino acids: CASSYGVLSTDTQYF.

This chain joins TRBV11-3 and TRBJ2-1; TRBD2 matches at 9 bases. Germline V gives CDR1 SGHNT, CDR2 YENEEA. V was pared by 2 bases and J by 4 bases, with 6 bases of the junction left unmatched. This CDR3 is built from 16 residues. DNA of the CDR3: TGTGCCAGCAGCTTAAACCCAAGCGGGAGGTACAATGAGCAGTTCTTC. Residues: CASSLNPSGRYNEQFF. Based on the CDR3 plus reference TRBV11-3 and TRBJ2-1, the full variable domain is EAGVVQSPRYKIIEKKQPVAFWCNPISGHNTLYWYLQNLGQGPELLIRYENEEAVDDSQLPKDRFSAERLKGVDSTLKIQPAELGDSAVYLCASSLNPSGRYNEQFFGPGTRLTVL.

V and J are TRBV7-6 and TRBJ2-1; D gene uncertain. The CDR3 has 15 amino acids. V lost 0 bases, J lost 0 bases, and 6 bases lay in between. Germline lookup yields CDR1 SGHVS and CDR2 FNYEAQ. For the CDR3, the DNA is TGTGCCAGCAGCTTAGCTGCGGACTCCTACAATGAGCAGTTCTTC. As protein: CASSLAADSYNEQFF.

The rearrangement links TRBV10-2 to TRBJ1-5, with a tentative D call TRBD1 (5 bases). The germline V gene encodes CDR1 WSHSY and CDR2 SAAADI. This CDR3 spans 12 amino acids. Trimming cost V 4 bases and J 8 bases, with 9 bases left between them. CDR3 sequence reads: CASSAGGEPQHF. The CDR3 bases are TGCGCCAGCAGTGCTGGGGGTGAGCCCCAGCATTTT.

This sequence joins TRBV7-6 and TRBJ2-1; 10 bases are shared with TRBD2. V dropped 4 bases and J dropped 2; count of bases not matched to a gene: 5. The CDR3 loop spans 16 amino acids. The germline V gene encodes CDR1 SGHVS and CDR2 FNYEAQ. CDR3 sequence (DNA): TGTGCCAGCAGCTCGAGCCTAGCGGGAGCCTACAATGAGCAGTTCTTC. Translated: CASSSSLAGAYNEQFF.

The rearrangement uses TRBV28 and TRBJ2-7; 10 bases match TRBD1. Per the germline V gene, CDR1 is MDHEN and CDR2 is SYDVKM. There are 13 residues in the CDR3. V lost 3 bases to trimming and J lost 5 bases; unmatched junction nucleotides: 1. In DNA form, the CDR3 reads TGTGCCAGCAGTTTGACAGGGGGCGACGAGCAGTACTTC. It codes for CASSLTGGDEQYF.

The chain couples TRBV5-6 to TRBJ2-3, with 7 positions matching TRBD2. The V gene end was trimmed by 0 bases and the J gene end by 2 bases; junction bases not matched to a gene: 9. The CDR3 contains 17 residues. The germline V gene has CDR1 SGHDT and CDR2 YYEEEE. The CDR3 is CASSLASGLPSTDTQYF. CDR3 nucleotide sequence: TGTGCCAGCAGCTTGGCTAGCGGCCTTCCCTCCACAGATACGCAGTATTTT.

The chain links TRBV27 to TRBJ2-7; D remains ambiguous. V was pared by 0 bases and J by 1 base, with 10 bases between. Germline V gene lookup returns CDR1 MNHEY and CDR2 SMNVEV (reference sequence). The CDR3 loop spans 15 amino acids. The CDR3 nucleotides read TGTGCCAGCAGTTTATCAGGGATCCCGTCCTACGAGCAGTACTTC. Translating gives CASSLSGIPSYEQYF.

Comment on this clone: A junction boundary mismatches the germline segment, possibly from a read error. This rearrangement joins TRBV5-6 to TRBJ1-2; D unresolved. The CDR3 runs to 12 residues. The germline V gene encodes CDR1 SGHDT and CDR2 YYEEEE. In DNA, the CDR3 is TGTGCCAGCAGCTTGGGAACAGCATCATCGAATTTC. Translating gives CASSLGTASSNF.

The chain has TRBV13 and TRBJ2-1; D not resolved. The V and J ends lost 0 bases and 10 bases respectively, with 4 bases between them. There are 11 residues in the CDR3. CDR1 and CDR2 from the germline V gene are PRHDT and FYEKMQ (reference sequence). The CDR3 DNA is TGTGCCAGCAGCTTAGGGACAGAGCAGTTCTTC. Protein sequence: CASSLGTEQFF.

Relative to its sample, this clone is medium-sized. At one end, the junction sequence differs from germline, possibly due to a read error. In DNA form, the CDR3 reads TGTGCCAGCAGTCTATCCGGGACTAGCGGGGCCCCACCCCCCTACGAGCAGTACTTC. Translation gives CASSLSGTSGAPPPYEQYF. The chain carries TRBV27 and TRBJ2-7; 13 nucleotides match TRBD2. The germline V gene has CDR1 MNHEY and CDR2 SMNVEV (reference sequence). The CDR3 extends over 19 amino acids.

The chain uses TRBV9 and TRBJ1-5; 7 nucleotides line up with TRBD1. CDR3 length: 15 residues. Germline CDR1 reads SGDLS; CDR2 reads YYNGEE. The V and J ends lost 0 bases and 3 bases, in that order; junction bases with no gene match: 3. Here the CDR3 reads CASSVDGTVNQPQHF. The DNA of the CDR3 is TGTGCCAGCAGCGTAGATGGGACAGTCAATCAGCCCCAGCATTTT.

The chain employs TRBV6-1 and TRBJ2-1, with D unresolved. Trimming shortened V by 4 bases and J by 9 bases, and 13 bases separated the two germline ends. The CDR3 is 13 amino acids. Per the germline V gene, CDR1 is MNHNS and CDR2 is SASEGT. For the CDR3, the DNA is TGTGCCAGCAGTGGGTCCGGATGGGGTGAGCAGTTCTTC. As protein: CASSGSGWGEQFF.

V and J are TRBV27 and TRBJ1-1; 7 nucleotides agree with TRBD1. Germline-derived CDR1 and CDR2 are MNHEY and SMNVEV (reference sequence). The CDR3 loop spans 16 amino acids. J gave up 2 bases and V 5 bases, and 11 bases lay outside the gene matches. CDR3 DNA: TGTGCCAGCAGTCTGAACCCGACAGGGATCAACACTGAAGCTTTCTTT. Protein: CASSLNPTGINTEAFF.

The chain combines TRBV4-3 with TRBJ2-7, with a weak D call TRBD2 (6 bases). V was cut by 4 bases and J by 1 base, with 14 bases left in between. Germline V gives CDR1 LGHNA, CDR2 YSLEER. The CDR3 covers 15 residues. The chain's CDR3 is CASSPGPSASYEQYF. CDR3 nucleotides: TGCGCCAGCAGCCCGGGACCTAGCGCTTCCTACGAGCAGTACTTC.

The CDR3 bases are TGTGCCAGCAGCGTTAGTCCCGGAACAGGGTTCTACGAGCAGTACTTC. This translates into CASSVSPGTGFYEQYF. The rearrangement joins TRBV9 to TRBJ2-7; tentative D call: TRBD1 (6 bases). V lost 2 bases and J lost 3, with 18 bases in between. Per germline, CDR1 SGDLS and CDR2 YYNGEE. The CDR3 loop spans 16 amino acids.

The chain couples TRBV6-5 to TRBJ1-1, with 8 positions matching TRBD1. Losses at the gene ends were 7 bases for V and 1 base for J; bases not matched to a gene: 5. Germline CDR1 is MNHEY and CDR2 is SVGAGI. The CDR3 consists of 14 residues. The CDR3 is CASTQGAENTEAFF. The CDR3 nucleotides read TGTGCCAGCACTCAGGGGGCCGAGAACACTGAAGCTTTCTTT.